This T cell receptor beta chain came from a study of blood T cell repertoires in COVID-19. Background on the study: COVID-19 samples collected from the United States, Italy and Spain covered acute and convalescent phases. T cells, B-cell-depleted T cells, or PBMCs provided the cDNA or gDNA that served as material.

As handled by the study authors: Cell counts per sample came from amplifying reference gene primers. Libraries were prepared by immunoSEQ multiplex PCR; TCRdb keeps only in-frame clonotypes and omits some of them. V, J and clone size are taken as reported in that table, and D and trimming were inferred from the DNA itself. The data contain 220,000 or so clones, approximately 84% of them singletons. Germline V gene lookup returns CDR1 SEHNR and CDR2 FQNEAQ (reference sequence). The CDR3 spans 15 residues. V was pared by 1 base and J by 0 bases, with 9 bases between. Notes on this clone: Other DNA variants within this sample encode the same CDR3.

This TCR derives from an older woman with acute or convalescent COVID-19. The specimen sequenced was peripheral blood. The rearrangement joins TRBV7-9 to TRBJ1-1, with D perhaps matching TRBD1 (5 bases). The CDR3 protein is CASSLGGGVNTEAFF. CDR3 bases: TGTGCCAGCAGCTTAGGAGGAGGGGTGAACACTGAAGCTTTCTTT.